Each of the 27 T cell receptor beta chains below was sequenced from the same sample in a study of cytomegalovirus exposure and HLA in healthy donors. Primers included in the PCR were 60 Vbeta and 13 Jbeta primers. Sequencing was performed with immunoSEQ multiplex PCR; in TCRdb, only in-frame clones are kept and a portion is missing. The sample consists of about 110,000 clones, 77% of them appearing once. The sequencing input was PBMCs. The receptors come from a human donor in good health.

The rearrangement links TRBV10-1 to TRBJ2-1; 9 bases match TRBD1. CDR1 is WNHNN, CDR2 SYGVQD, per germline (reference sequence). The CDR3 has 15 residues. Trimming removed 4 bases from V and 0 bases from J; junction bases left unmatched: 1. CDR3 DNA: TGCGCCAGCAGTGCGACAGGGGGCTCCTACAATGAGCAGTTCTTC. Residues: CASSATGGSYNEQFF.

J is TRBJ2-5 and V is TRBV11-3; TRBD2 is a possible D gene (5 bases). This CDR3 is built from 12 residues. V was clipped by 1 base and J by 7 bases, with 7 bases between them. Germline V lookup: CDR1 SGHNT, CDR2 YENEEA. The CDR3 here is CASSLGEGTQYF. Written as DNA, the CDR3 is TGTGCCAGCAGCTTAGGTGAGGGGACCCAGTACTTC.

The chain couples TRBV10-2 to TRBJ2-2, with 9 bases identical to TRBD2. The J segment lost 6 bases and the V segment lost 10 bases, leaving 3 bases of the junction unmatched. This CDR3 has 12 amino acids. Germline lookup yields CDR1 WSHSY and CDR2 SAAADI. DNA for the CDR3: TGCGCCACCTTAGCGGGAGCCGGGGAGCTGTTTTTT. Translation: CATLAGAGELFF.

The V gene is TRBV9, the J gene TRBJ2-5, with 9 bases matching TRBD1. Germline values: CDR1 SGDLS, CDR2 YYNGEE. CDR3 size: 16 residues. The V and J ends lost 1 base and 2 bases, in that order; junction bases with no gene match: 6. This chain's CDR3 is CASSVSPGQGQETQYF. CDR3 DNA: TGTGCCAGCAGCGTATCGCCGGGACAGGGTCAAGAGACCCAGTACTTC.

This chain links TRBV5-6 with TRBJ1-6, with 8 positions matching TRBD1. Germline trimming cut 4 bases from V and 0 bases from J; bases unmatched to any gene: 6. The germline CDR1 and CDR2 sequences are SGHDT and YYEEEE. The CDR3 has 17 residues. The CDR3: CASSMDRASSYNSPLHF. The CDR3 nucleotides read TGTGCCAGCAGCATGGACAGGGCCAGCTCCTATAATTCACCCCTCCACTTT. Looking up the rest from reference TRBV5-6 and TRBJ1-6 gives the full variable domain: DAGVTQSPTHLIKTRGQQVTLRCSPKSGHDTVSWYQQALGQGPQFIFQYYEEEERQRGNFPDRFSGHQFPNYSSELNVNALLLGDSALYLCASSMDRASSYNSPLHFGNGTRLTVT.

This sequence joins TRBV5-1 and TRBJ2-1; a possible D gene is TRBD2 (7 bases). Germline V gives CDR1 SGHRS, CDR2 YFSETQ. The CDR3 spans 15 residues. The V end was cut by 0 bases, the J end by 3 bases, with 10 bases between. In DNA form, the CDR3 reads TGCGCCAGCAGCTTGGAGGGGGAGGGCTACAATGAGCAGTTCTTC. Encoded protein: CASSLEGEGYNEQFF.

The chain couples TRBV5-1 to TRBJ2-1, with a possible D match to TRBD2 (5 bases). V lost 0 bases and J 0 bases, leaving 7 bases between the germline ends. Per the germline V gene, CDR1 is SGHRS and CDR2 is YFSETQ. The CDR3 extends over 15 amino acids. The CDR3 nucleotides are TGCGCCAGCAGCTTGGTGGGGAGCTCCTACAATGAGCAGTTCTTC. Its translation: CASSLVGSSYNEQFF.

The chain uses TRBV2 and TRBJ2-4, with 7 nucleotides matching TRBD2. The CDR3 spans 16 residues. V was clipped by 0 bases and J by 12 bases; unmatched bases: 14. CDR1 and CDR2 from the germline V gene are SNHLY and FYNNEI. The CDR3 sequence is CASSEAIGLVGRGQYF. The CDR3 nucleotides are TGTGCCAGCAGTGAAGCTATAGGACTAGTGGGACGCGGTCAGTACTTC.

The V and J genes are TRBV19 and TRBJ2-1; 9 nucleotides agree with TRBD2. Looked up from germline, CDR1 is LNHDA and CDR2 is SQIVND (reference sequence). The CDR3 contains 16 residues. The V segment lost 7 bases and the J segment 8 bases; nucleotides outside the gene matches: 15. CDR3 nucleotides: TGTGCCAGTAATCACGGAGGAGTAGCGGGAGACTATGAGCAGTTCTTC. Protein sequence: CASNHGGVAGDYEQFF.

The sample holds one count of this clone. The rearrangement links TRBV6-4 to TRBJ1-1; TRBD1 might be the D (5 bases). This CDR3 is built from 14 residues. Germline V gene data show CDR1 as MRHNA and CDR2 as SNTAGT. V lost 4 bases and J 0 bases, leaving 9 bases between the germline ends. The CDR3 coding sequence is TGTGCCAGCAGTGCGCAGGGAATGAACACTGAAGCTTTCTTT. Residues: CASSAQGMNTEAFF.

The chain carries TRBV9 and TRBJ1-4, with D maybe TRBD1 (5 bases). This CDR3 has 15 residues. Per germline, CDR1 SGDLS and CDR2 YYNGEE. The ends were cut back, 1 base at V and 8 bases at J, with 15 bases in the middle. The CDR3: CASSVMGRVEEKLFF. The CDR3 nucleotides are TGTGCCAGCAGCGTAATGGGCAGGGTGGAGGAAAAACTGTTTTTT.

V and J are TRBV5-1 and TRBJ2-6; TRBD2 matches at 7 bases. With V trimmed by 4 bases and J by 0 bases, 7 bases remained unmatched. Germline values: CDR1 SGHRS, CDR2 YFSETQ. The CDR3 covers 17 residues. The CDR3 sequence is CASSASGGFSGANVLTF. The CDR3 nucleotides are TGCGCCAGCAGCGCATCCGGGGGGTTCTCTGGGGCCAACGTCCTGACTTTC.

The chain is built from TRBV18 and TRBJ2-7; TRBD2 is a possible D gene (5 bases). Germline values: CDR1 KGHSH, CDR2 LQKENI. This CDR3 spans 14 amino acids. V was pared by 1 base and J by 12 bases, with 19 bases between. The DNA for the CDR3 is TGTGCCAGCTCACCACAGCGATCCACAGCGGAACGGTACTTC. Protein: CASSPQRSTAERYF.

This chain connects TRBV19 to TRBJ2-7; 11 nucleotides match TRBD2. The CDR3 has 15 amino acids. J gave up 4 bases and V 5 bases, and 7 bases lay outside the gene matches. The germline V gene encodes CDR1 LNHDA and CDR2 SQIVND (reference sequence). For the CDR3, the DNA is TGTGCCAGTAGTCCGTCTGGGACTAGCGGATACGAGCAGTACTTC. Protein sequence: CASSPSGTSGYEQYF.

The chain carries TRBV5-1 and TRBJ2-5; D possibly corresponds to TRBD2 (6 bases). V was shortened by 4 bases and J by 2 bases, with 12 bases between the two germline ends. The CDR3 spans 14 residues. Looked up from germline, CDR1 is SGHRS and CDR2 is YFSETQ. The CDR3: CASSGGGSQETQYF. In DNA form, the CDR3 reads TGCGCCAGCAGCGGGGGAGGCTCTCAAGAGACCCAGTACTTC. Using reference TRBV5-1 and TRBJ2-5 for the parts outside the CDR3, the full variable domain is KAGVTQTPRYLIKTRGQQVTLSCSPISGHRSVSWYQQTPGQGLQFLFEYFSETQRNKGNFPGRFSGRQFSNSRSEMNVSTLELGDSALYLCASSGGGSQETQYFGPGTRLLVL.

The chain joins TRBV11-2 to TRBJ1-1; TRBD1 matches at 7 bases. The CDR3 covers 14 residues. The junction had 4 bases not matched to a gene; V was cut back by 5 bases and J by 1 base. The germline CDR1 and CDR2 sequences are SGHAT and FQNNGV. In DNA, the CDR3 is TGTGCCAGCAGCAACCGGGACAGGAACACTGAAGCTTTCTTT. It codes for CASSNRDRNTEAFF. Using reference TRBV11-2 and TRBJ1-1 for the parts outside the CDR3, the full variable domain is EAGVAQSPRYKIIEKRQSVAFWCNPISGHATLYWYQQILGQGPKLLIQFQNNGVVDDSQLPKDRFSAERLKGVDSTLKIQPAKLEDSAVYLCASSNRDRNTEAFFGQGTRLTVV.

This clone was observed a few times. The chain uses TRBV6-6 and TRBJ1-4, with D possibly matching TRBD1 (5 bases). Trimming stripped 3 bases from V and 14 bases from J, with 16 bases between. The CDR3 covers 13 residues. Germline V gene sequence: CDR1 MNHNY, CDR2 SVGAGI (reference sequence). The CDR3 DNA is TGTGCCAGCAGTTATGCCCCCGGGGGAGGTCTGTTTTTT. Its protein is CASSYAPGGGLFF.

The chain carries TRBV6-1 and TRBJ2-1; weak D call: TRBD2 (6 bases). This CDR3 has 15 residues. Germline assignment: CDR1 MNHNS and CDR2 SASEGT. V gave up 6 bases and J gave up 0 bases, with 12 bases separating them. The CDR3: CASSPSASSYNEQFF. CDR3 DNA: TGTGCCAGCAGCCCTAGCGCCAGCTCCTACAATGAGCAGTTCTTC.

The chain uses TRBV6-4 and TRBJ1-2; no clear D gene. Deletions cut 0 bases from V and 4 bases from J, with 9 bases between. The CDR3 length is 14 residues. Germline CDR1 reads MRHNA; CDR2 reads SNTAGT. The CDR3 here is CASSDSRGTYGYTF. The CDR3 nucleotides read TGTGCCAGCAGTGACTCGCGGGGAACCTATGGCTACACCTTC.

The chain has TRBV18 and TRBJ1-1; 9 bases fit TRBD1. The germline gives CDR1 KGHSH, CDR2 LQKENI. This CDR3 has 14 amino acids. V was clipped by 3 bases and J by 9 bases; unmatched bases: 8. This chain's CDR3 is CASSPGQGRGKAFF. CDR3 bases: TGTGCCAGCTCACCGGGACAGGGAAGAGGGAAAGCTTTCTTT.

V and J are TRBV2 and TRBJ1-5; unclear D gene. The germline V gene has CDR1 SNHLY and CDR2 FYNNEI. CDR3 length: 14 amino acids. V gave up 6 bases and J gave up 0 bases, with 9 bases separating them. The CDR3 reads CASSLSYSNQPQHF. The CDR3 coding sequence is TGTGCCAGCAGCCTGTCCTATAGCAATCAGCCCCAGCATTTT. Variable domain in full (rest from reference TRBV2 and TRBJ1-5): EPEVTQTPSHQVTQMGQEVILRCVPISNHLYFYWYRQILGQKVEFLVSFYNNEISEKSEIFDDQFSVERPDGSNFTLKIRSTKLEDSAMYFCASSLSYSNQPQHFGDGTRLSIL.

The rearrangement joins TRBV28 to TRBJ2-7; TRBD2 aligns across 8 bases. CDR3 length: 11 residues. V was clipped by 2 bases and J by 12 bases; unmatched bases: 3. CDR1 and CDR2 from the germline V gene are MDHEN and SYDVKM. The DNA for the CDR3 is TGTGCCAGCAGTTTAACGGGGGGGCTGTACTTC. Translating gives CASSLTGGLYF.

For the CDR3, the DNA is TGTGCCAGCAGCGCCGAGGGGGTGGGTGGCTACACCTTC. Translated: CASSAEGVGGYTF. The chain uses TRBV7-2 and TRBJ1-2, with D possibly matching TRBD1 (6 bases). Trimming pared 5 bases from V and 7 bases from J, leaving 14 bases between. In germline, CDR1 is SGHTA, CDR2 FQGNSA. The CDR3 covers 13 residues.

The chain uses TRBV4-1 and TRBJ2-1; D is undetermined. Trimming removed 6 bases from V and 0 bases from J, with 15 bases in between. CDR3 length: 16 residues. The germline gives CDR1 MGHRA, CDR2 YSYEKL. The CDR3 nucleotides read TGCGCCAGCAGTTTCGAAGGCAGGTACTCCTACAATGAGCAGTTCTTC. Protein: CASSFEGRYSYNEQFF.

The chain joins TRBV5-1 to TRBJ2-7, with D perhaps matching TRBD2 (6 bases). The CDR3 loop spans 14 amino acids. The ends were cut back, 0 bases at V and 0 bases at J, with 7 bases in the middle. Germline CDR1 reads SGHRS; CDR2 reads YFSETQ. The DNA for the CDR3 is TGCGCCAGCAGCTTGGGCGGGGCCTCCTACGAGCAGTACTTC. Its protein product is CASSLGGASYEQYF.

This clone was counted a few times. The chain combines TRBV19 with TRBJ2-4, with TRBD2 matching over 13 bases. Germline V gene lookup returns CDR1 LNHDA and CDR2 SQIVND (reference sequence). The V and J ends lost 5 bases and 4 bases, in that order; junction bases with no gene match: 8. The CDR3 is 17 residues long. CDR3 nucleotide sequence: TGTGCCAGTAGTCCCACCCGGGGACTAGCGGGAAAAAACATTCAGTACTTC. Residues: CASSPTRGLAGKNIQYF. The full variable domain, completed using reference TRBV19 and TRBJ2-4, is DGGITQSPKYLFRKEGQNVTLSCEQNLNHDAMYWYRQDPGQGLRLIYYSQIVNDFQKGDIAEGYSVSREKKESFPLTVTSAQKNPTAFYLCASSPTRGLAGKNIQYFGAGTRLSVL.

This clone has only a few counts. This rearrangement joins TRBV7-3 to TRBJ2-2; D not certain. The CDR3 totals 16 residues. Per the germline V gene, CDR1 is SGHTA and CDR2 is FQGTGA. Trimming took off 4 bases at V and 2 bases at J, with 14 bases between the two ends. DNA of the CDR3: TGTGCCAGCAGCTCATCCCCGACACCTAACACCGGGGAGCTGTTTTTT. It specifies CASSSSPTPNTGELFF.